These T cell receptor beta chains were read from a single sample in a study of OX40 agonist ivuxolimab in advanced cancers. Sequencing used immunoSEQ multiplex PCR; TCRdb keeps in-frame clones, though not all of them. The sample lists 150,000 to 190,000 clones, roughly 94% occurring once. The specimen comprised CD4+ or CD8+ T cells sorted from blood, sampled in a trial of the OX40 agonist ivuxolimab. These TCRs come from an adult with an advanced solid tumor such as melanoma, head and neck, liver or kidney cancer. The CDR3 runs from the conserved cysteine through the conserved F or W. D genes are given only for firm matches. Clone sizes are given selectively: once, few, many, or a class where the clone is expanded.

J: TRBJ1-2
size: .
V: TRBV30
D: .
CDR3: CACKSEDWAF
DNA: TGTGCCTGCAAATCGGAGGACTGGGCCTTC

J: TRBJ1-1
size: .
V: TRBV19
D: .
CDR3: CASSIKRVWGTEAFF
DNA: TGTGCCAGTAGTATAAAAAGGGTTTGGGGCACTGAAGCTTTCTTT

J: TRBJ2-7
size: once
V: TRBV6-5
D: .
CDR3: CASSPEHTDEQYF
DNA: TGTGCCAGCAGCCCGGAACACACCGACGAGCAGTACTTC

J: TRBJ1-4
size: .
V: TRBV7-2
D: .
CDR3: CASSPGHTNEKLFF
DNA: TGTGCCAGCAGCCCGGGACACACTAATGAAAAACTGTTTTTT

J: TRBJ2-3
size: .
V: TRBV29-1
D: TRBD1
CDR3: CSLGQGAQGTDTQYF
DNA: TGCAGCCTGGGACAGGGGGCGCAGGGCACAGATACGCAGTATTTT

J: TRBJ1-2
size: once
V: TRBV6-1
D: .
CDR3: CASNEGGRNYGYTF
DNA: TGTGCCAGCAATGAAGGGGGGCGGAACTATGGCTACACCTTC

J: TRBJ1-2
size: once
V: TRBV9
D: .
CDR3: CASSVGGPTNYGYTF
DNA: TGTGCCAGCAGCGTCGGAGGGCCAACTAACTATGGCTACACCTTC

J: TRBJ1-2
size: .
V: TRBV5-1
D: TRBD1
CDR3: CASSADRAYGYTF
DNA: TGCGCCAGCAGCGCCGACAGGGCCTATGGCTACACCTTC

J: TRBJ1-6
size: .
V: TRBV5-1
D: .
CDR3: CASSLGDTFYNSPLHF
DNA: TGCGCCAGCAGCTTGGGGGACACATTCTATAATTCACCCCTCCACTTT

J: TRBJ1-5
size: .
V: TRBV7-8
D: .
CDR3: CASSLGQDQPQHF
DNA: TGTGCCAGCAGCTTGGGGCAAGATCAGCCCCAGCATTTT

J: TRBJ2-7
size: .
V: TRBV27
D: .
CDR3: CASTPSRGYEQYF
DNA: TGTGCCAGCACCCCCAGTCGGGGGTACGAGCAGTACTTC

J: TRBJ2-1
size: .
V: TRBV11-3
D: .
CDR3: CASSWGGYNEQFF
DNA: TGTGCCAGCAGCTGGGGAGGCTACAATGAGCAGTTCTTC

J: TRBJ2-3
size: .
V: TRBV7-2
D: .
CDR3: CASRTWSSTDTQYF
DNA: TGTGCCAGCAGGACTTGGTCTAGCACAGATACGCAGTATTTT

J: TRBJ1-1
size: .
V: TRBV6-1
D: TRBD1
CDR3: CASRWDRVEAFF
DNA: TGTGCCAGCAGGTGGGACAGGGTCGAAGCTTTCTTT

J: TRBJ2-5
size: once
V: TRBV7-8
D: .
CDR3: CASSPSQGRWAQRYQETQYF
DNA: TGTGCCAGCAGCCCCTCCCAGGGTCGTTGGGCGCAGAGGTACCAAGAGACCCAGTACTTC

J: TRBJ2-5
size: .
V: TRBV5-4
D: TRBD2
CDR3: CASSFKAGRGQETQYF
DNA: TGTGCCAGCAGCTTTAAGGCGGGGAGGGGCCAAGAGACCCAGTACTTC

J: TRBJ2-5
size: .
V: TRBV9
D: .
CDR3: CASSARGQGETQYF
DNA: TGTGCCAGCAGCGCCCGAGGGCAGGGAGAGACCCAGTACTTC

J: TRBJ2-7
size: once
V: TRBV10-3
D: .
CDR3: CAISDFGEGAGEQYF
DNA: TGTGCCATCAGTGACTTTGGGGAAGGGGCCGGCGAGCAGTACTTC

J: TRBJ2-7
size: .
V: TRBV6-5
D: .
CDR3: CASSSMGIGGYEQYF
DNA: TGTGCCAGCAGTTCCATGGGGATTGGGGGCTACGAGCAGTACTTC

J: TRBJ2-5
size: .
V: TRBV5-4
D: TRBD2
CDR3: CASSVSAGEETQYF
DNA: TGTGCCAGCAGCGTCTCAGCGGGGGAAGAGACCCAGTACTTC

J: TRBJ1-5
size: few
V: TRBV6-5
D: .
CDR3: CASSRNQPQHF
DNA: TGTGCCAGCAGCAGAAATCAGCCCCAGCATTTT

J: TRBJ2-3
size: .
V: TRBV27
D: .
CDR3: CASSLGTRDTQYF
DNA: TGTGCCAGCAGTTTAGGGACGAGGGATACGCAGTATTTT

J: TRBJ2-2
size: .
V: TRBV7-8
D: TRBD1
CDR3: CASGPRTGRRELFF
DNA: TGTGCCAGCGGCCCCCGGACAGGTCGGAGGGAGCTGTTTTTT

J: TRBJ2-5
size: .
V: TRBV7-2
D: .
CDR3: CASSLVGLQETQYF
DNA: TGTGCCAGCAGCTTAGTAGGGTTACAAGAGACCCAGTACTTC

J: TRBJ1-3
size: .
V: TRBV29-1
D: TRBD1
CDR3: CSVGPGGGGNTIYF
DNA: TGCAGCGTTGGACCAGGGGGAGGAGGAAACACCATATATTTT

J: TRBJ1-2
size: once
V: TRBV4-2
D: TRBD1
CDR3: CASSQEDRTGYGYTF
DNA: TGTGCCAGCAGCCAGGAGGACAGGACGGGGTATGGCTACACCTTC

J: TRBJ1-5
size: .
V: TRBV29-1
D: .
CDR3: CSVAQGYGQPQHF
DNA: TGCAGCGTTGCTCAGGGTTACGGTCAGCCCCAGCATTTT

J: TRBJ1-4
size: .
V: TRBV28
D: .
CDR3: CASSLSSAAATNEKLFF
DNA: TGTGCCAGCAGTTTATCTTCGGCGGCCGCAACTAATGAAAAACTGTTTTTT

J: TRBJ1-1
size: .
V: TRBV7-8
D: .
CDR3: CASSSPLNTEAFF
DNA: TGTGCCAGCAGCTCCCCCTTGAACACTGAAGCTTTCTTT

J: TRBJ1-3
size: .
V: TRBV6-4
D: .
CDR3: CATLGASPLSGNTIYF
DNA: TGTGCCACTCTCGGGGCCAGCCCTCTCTCTGGAAACACCATATATTTT

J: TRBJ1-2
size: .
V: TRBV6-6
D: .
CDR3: CASSLTTLRVTYGYTF
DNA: TGTGCCAGCAGCCTTACCACCCTCAGGGTTACCTATGGCTACACCTTC

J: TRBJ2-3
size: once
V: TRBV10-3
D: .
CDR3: CAIAGILGDTQYF
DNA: TGTGCCATCGCCGGGATTCTAGGAGATACGCAGTATTTT

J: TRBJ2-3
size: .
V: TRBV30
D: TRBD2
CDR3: CAWSLKQGLAGTDTQYF
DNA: TGTGCCTGGAGTCTCAAACAGGGACTAGCGGGCACAGATACGCAGTATTTT

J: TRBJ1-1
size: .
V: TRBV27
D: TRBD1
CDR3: CASSTRPGTGGAEAFF
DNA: TGTGCCAGCAGTACCAGACCCGGGACAGGGGGGGCTGAAGCTTTCTTT

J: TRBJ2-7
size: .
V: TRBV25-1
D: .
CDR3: CASRDGRFSYEQYF
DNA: TGTGCCAGCAGGGACGGGCGATTCTCCTACGAGCAGTACTTC

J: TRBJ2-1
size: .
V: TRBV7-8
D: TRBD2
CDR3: CASSLRASGSSRNEQFF
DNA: TGTGCCAGCAGCTTAAGGGCTAGCGGGAGCTCGCGCAATGAGCAGTTCTTC

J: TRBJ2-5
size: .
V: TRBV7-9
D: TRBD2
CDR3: CASSLGASGLLETQYF
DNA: TGTGCCAGCAGCTTAGGAGCTAGCGGGTTGTTGGAGACCCAGTACTTC

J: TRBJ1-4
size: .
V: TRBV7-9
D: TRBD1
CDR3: CASSLRGGTGPKLFF
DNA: TGTGCCAGCAGCTTACGAGGTGGGACAGGGCCAAAACTGTTTTTT

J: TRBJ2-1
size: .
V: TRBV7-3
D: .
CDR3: CASSFYGSNEQFF
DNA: TGTGCCAGCAGCTTCTACGGGTCCAATGAGCAGTTCTTC

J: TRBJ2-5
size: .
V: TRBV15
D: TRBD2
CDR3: CATSRGEGGPGETQYF
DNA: TGTGCCACCAGCAGAGGAGAGGGAGGGCCGGGAGAGACCCAGTACTTC

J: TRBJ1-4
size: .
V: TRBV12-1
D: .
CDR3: CASSFGLGSGKLFF
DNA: .

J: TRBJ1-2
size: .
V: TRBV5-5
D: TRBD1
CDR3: CASSAVSGGVHYGYTF
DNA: TGTGCCAGCAGCGCTGTATCAGGGGGCGTGCACTATGGCTACACCTTC

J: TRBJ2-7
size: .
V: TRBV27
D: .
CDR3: CASSSTAWGSHSYEQYF
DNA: TGTGCCAGCAGTTCCACCGCGTGGGGATCCCACTCCTACGAGCAGTACTTC

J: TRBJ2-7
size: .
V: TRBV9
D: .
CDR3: CASSVEGVTGYEQYF
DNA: TGTGCCAGCAGCGTAGAAGGGGTCACGGGCTACGAGCAGTACTTC

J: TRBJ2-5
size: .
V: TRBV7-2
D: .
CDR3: CASSQTSGGKETQYF
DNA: TGTGCCAGCAGCCAGACCTCCGGCGGAAAAGAGACCCAGTACTTC

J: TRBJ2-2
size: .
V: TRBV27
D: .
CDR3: CASSFYGELFF
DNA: TGTGCCAGCAGTTTTTACGGGGAGCTGTTTTTT

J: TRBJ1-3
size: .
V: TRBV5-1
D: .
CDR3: CASSLRTETPIYF
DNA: TGCGCCAGCAGCTTGAGAACAGAGACCCCCATATATTTT

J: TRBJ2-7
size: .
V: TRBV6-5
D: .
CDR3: CASSYSGYSPFEQYF
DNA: TGTGCCAGCAGTTACTCGGGGTACTCCCCCTTCGAGCAGTACTTC

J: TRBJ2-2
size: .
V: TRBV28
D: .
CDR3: CASTWRAGELFF
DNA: TGTGCCAGCACCTGGAGGGCCGGGGAGCTGTTTTTT

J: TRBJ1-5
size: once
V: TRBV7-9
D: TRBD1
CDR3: CASSSMDRVGQPQHF
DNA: TGTGCCAGCAGCTCCATGGACAGGGTGGGACAGCCCCAGCATTTT

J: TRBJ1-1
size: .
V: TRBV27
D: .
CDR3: CASSHSGGDTEAFF
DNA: TGTGCCAGCAGTCACTCGGGAGGGGACACTGAAGCTTTCTTT